These 14 T cell receptor beta chains came from one sample sequenced in a study of blood T cell repertoires in COVID-19. This table comes from immunoSEQ multiplex PCR, and its TCRdb copy is limited to in-frame clones, with some not included. There are some 190,000 clones in the sample; approximately 85% occur only once, and more than 3% lies in the top ten. The sample taken for sequencing was peripheral blood. These receptors were taken from a man in his sixties with acute or convalescent COVID-19.

V is TRBV4-2 and J is TRBJ1-5, with D perhaps matching TRBD1 (6 bases). CDR1 is LGHNA and CDR2 is YNFKEQ in the germline V gene. V shed 0 bases and J shed 6 bases, with 9 bases lying between them. The CDR3 runs 14 residues. CDR3 sequence reads: CASSQDQGSQPQHF. The CDR3 DNA reads as TGTGCCAGCAGCCAAGATCAGGGGAGTCAGCCCCAGCATTTT.

The chain carries TRBV3-1 (or the pseudogene TRBV3-2) and TRBJ1-3; 7 bases are a match to TRBD1. CDR1 and CDR2 (germline): LGHDT, YNNKEL (reference sequence). Trimming took 5 bases from V and 4 from J; bases not matched to a gene: 5. The CDR3 spans 14 residues. For the CDR3, the DNA is TGTGCCAGCAGCAAAGCGACAGGGGGAAACACCATATATTTT. It codes for CASSKATGGNTIYF.

The chain is built from TRBV19 and TRBJ2-2; 7 bases fit TRBD2. Losses at the gene ends were 4 bases for V and 0 bases for J; bases not matched to a gene: 5. This CDR3 contains 16 residues. Per the germline V gene, CDR1 is LNHDA and CDR2 is SQIVND (reference sequence). The CDR3 reads CASSTPSGANTGELFF. CDR3 nucleotide sequence: TGTGCCAGTAGTACCCCTAGCGGCGCGAACACCGGGGAGCTGTTTTTT.

The chain links TRBV11-2 to TRBJ2-4, with D hard to call. The CDR3 runs to 16 residues. Germline lookup yields CDR1 SGHAT and CDR2 FQNNGV. Trimming removed 4 bases from V and 1 base from J, with 14 bases in between. CDR3 bases: TGTGCCAGCAGCTCTAGAGCCCGCGCGGCCAAAAACATTCAGTACTTC. Translated, it gives CASSSRARAAKNIQYF.

CDR3 sequence: CASSLYSGLSTGELFF. CDR3 DNA: TGTGCCAGCAGCTTATATTCGGGATTAAGCACCGGGGAGCTGTTTTTT. This chain connects TRBV7-9 to TRBJ2-2; a possible D gene is TRBD2 (5 bases). The CDR3 runs to 16 residues. Germline-derived CDR1 and CDR2 are SEHNR and FQNEAQ (reference sequence). V dropped 2 bases and J dropped 4 bases, with 14 bases sitting between them.

The V gene is TRBV2, the J gene TRBJ1-5, with 10 bases matching TRBD1. The germline CDR1 and CDR2 sequences are SNHLY and FYNNEI. The CDR3 is 13 amino acids. J was trimmed by 4 bases and V by 8 bases; bases with no gene match: 2. CDR3 in DNA: TGTGCCAGCGGGACAGGGGAGAATCAGCCCCAGCATTTT. Amino acid sequence: CASGTGENQPQHF.

J is TRBJ1-2 and V is TRBV27; 9 positions match TRBD1. The trim removed 2 bases at V and 5 bases at J, leaving 9 bases unmatched. The V gene's germline CDR1 is MNHEY and CDR2 SMNVEV (reference sequence). There are 16 residues in the CDR3. The chain's CDR3 is CASSLEGTGGSYGYTF. For the CDR3, the DNA is TGTGCCAGCAGTTTAGAGGGCACAGGGGGCAGTTATGGCTACACCTTC.

V is TRBV5-4 and J is TRBJ1-1; D is unresolved. V dropped 4 bases and J dropped 1 base, with 8 bases sitting between them. The CDR3 has 13 residues. Germline loops: CDR1 SGHNT, CDR2 YYREEE (reference sequence). In DNA, the CDR3 is TGTGCCAGCAGCAACAAGAAGAACACTGAAGCTTTCTTT. Protein: CASSNKKNTEAFF.

This clone has a single count. This chain uses TRBV3-1 (or the pseudogene TRBV3-2) with TRBJ2-4; TRBD2 matches 8 bases. CDR3 length equals 15 residues. Unmatched junction bases numbered 3, after V lost 1 base and J lost 4 bases. The germline CDR1 and CDR2 sequences are LGHDT and YNNKEL (reference sequence). CDR3 loop: CASSQAGLAKNIQYF. The CDR3 bases are TGTGCCAGCAGCCAAGCTGGACTAGCAAAAAACATTCAGTACTTC.

The chain is built from TRBV11-1 and TRBJ2-7; D unclear. V lost 5 bases and J lost 1, with 12 bases in between. The V gene's germline CDR1 is SGHAT and CDR2 FQDESV (reference sequence). CDR3 length equals 14 residues. CDR3 sequence: CASSPEWASYEQYF. The DNA for the CDR3 is TGTGCCAGCAGCCCAGAATGGGCATCCTACGAGCAGTACTTC.

The CDR3 sequence: CATSESFDRARDYGYTF. The DNA for the CDR3 is TGTGCCACCAGTGAGTCGTTCGACAGGGCGAGGGACTATGGCTACACCTTC. V and J are TRBV24-1 and TRBJ1-2; 7 nucleotides agree with TRBD1. The V gene end was trimmed by 4 bases and the J gene end by 3 bases; junction bases not matched to a gene: 13. The CDR3 totals 17 residues. Germline assignment: CDR1 KGHDR and CDR2 SFDVKD.

The chain links TRBV6-6 to TRBJ1-2; 9 bases agree with TRBD1. CDR1 is MNHNY and CDR2 is SVGAGI in the germline V gene (reference sequence). The V gene end was trimmed by 6 bases and the J gene end by 6 bases; junction bases not matched to a gene: 8. The CDR3 sequence is 14 residues long. The CDR3 DNA reads as TGTGCCAGCAGCCCGGACAGGGGAGTGAATGGCTACACCTTC. Residues: CASSPDRGVNGYTF.

This clone was seen a few times. The chain links TRBV27 to TRBJ2-6; 10 nucleotides align to TRBD1. Germline loops: CDR1 MNHEY, CDR2 SMNVEV (reference sequence). The J segment lost 2 bases and the V segment lost 3 bases, leaving 7 bases of the junction unmatched. CDR3 size: 18 residues. The CDR3 DNA sequence: TGTGCCAGCAGTTTCAGACAGGGGGCCGGCACTGGGGCCAACGTCCTGACTTTC. The encoded protein is CASSFRQGAGTGANVLTF. The whole variable domain, remainder taken from reference TRBV27 and TRBJ2-6, is EAQVTQNPRYLITVTGKKLTVTCSQNMNHEYMSWYRQDPGLGLRQIYYSMNVEVTDKGDVPEGYKVSRKEKRNFPLILESPSPNQTSLYFCASSFRQGAGTGANVLTFGAGSRLTVL.

This chain connects TRBV3-1 (or the pseudogene TRBV3-2) to TRBJ1-3; D ambiguous. The CDR3 sequence is 14 residues long. CDR1 and CDR2 from the germline V gene are LGHDT and YNNKEL (reference sequence). Trimming removed 8 bases at V and 0 bases at J, with 11 bases between. The CDR3 region is CASGSDYSGNTIYF. CDR3 nucleotides: TGTGCCAGCGGCAGTGATTACTCTGGAAACACCATATATTTT.